A selection of T cell receptor beta chains follows, all from one sample in a study of radiation and T cells in renal cell carcinoma. Using immunoSEQ multiplex PCR, the repertoire was profiled, and TCRdb retains in-frame clones only, with some absent. The sample lists roughly 120,000 clones; roughly 80% were seen once. This sample comprised blood, obtained from a patient whose treatment included radiotherapy and nephrectomy. The receptors originated from a woman aged 60-75 years with renal cell carcinoma. CDR3s include the opening cysteine and the closing phenylalanine or tryptophan. Fields, in order: V gene, D gene, clone size, J gene, CDR3 DNA, CDR3 protein. D genes are given only for firm matches. Part of the rows lack a size; the others show once, few, many or a class for expanded clones.

V: TRBV19
D: NA
size: NA
J: TRBJ2-1
DNA: TGTGCCAGTAGTGCCGACCCTCCCTCCTACAATGAGCAGTTCTTC
CDR3: CASSADPPSYNEQFF

V: TRBV19
D: TRBD1
size: NA
J: TRBJ2-6
DNA: TGTGCCAGTACCACAGGGGGCAATGGGGCCAACGTCCTGACTTTC
CDR3: CASTTGGNGANVLTF

V: TRBV28
D: NA
size: few
J: TRBJ2-1
DNA: TGTGCCAGCAGACAACCGGGACGAAGTGTGTTCTTC
CDR3: CASRQPGRSVFF

V: TRBV9
D: NA
size: NA
J: TRBJ2-7
DNA: TGTGCCAGCAGCGTAGAGGACAGATCGGGCGAGCAGTACTTC
CDR3: CASSVEDRSGEQYF

V: TRBV6-5
D: NA
size: NA
J: TRBJ2-7
DNA: TGTGCCAGCAGCTACGGACGGGGATTCTACGAGCAGTACTTC
CDR3: CASSYGRGFYEQYF

V: TRBV27
D: NA
size: NA
J: TRBJ1-6
DNA: TGTGCCAGCGGGAAGTTACGGACGGGGAATAATTCACCCCTCCACTTT
CDR3: CASGKLRTGNNSPLHF

V: TRBV19
D: NA
size: few
J: TRBJ2-2
DNA: TGTGCCAGTACCAACACCGGGGAGCTGTTTTTT
CDR3: CASTNTGELFF

V: TRBV27
D: NA
size: NA
J: TRBJ1-1
DNA: TGTGCCAGCAGTACCTTGACAGTAACCACTGAAGCTTTCTTT
CDR3: CASSTLTVTTEAFF

V: TRBV29-1
D: TRBD1
size: NA
J: TRBJ2-1
DNA: TGCAGCGTTGCGAAGACAGGGGCGACATTCAATGAGCAGTTCTTC
CDR3: CSVAKTGATFNEQFF

V: TRBV6-5
D: NA
size: NA
J: TRBJ2-7
DNA: TGTGCCAGCAGTTACGGCACCAGGAGCTCCTACGAGCAGTACTTC
CDR3: CASSYGTRSSYEQYF

V: TRBV29-1
D: NA
size: NA
J: TRBJ2-7
DNA: TGCAGCGTCGGCGGGGCGTCCTACGAGCAGTACTTC
CDR3: CSVGGASYEQYF

V: TRBV7-9
D: TRBD1
size: NA
J: TRBJ2-2
DNA: TGTGCCAGCAGCTTAGGGACAGGGACCGGGGAGCTGTTTTTT
CDR3: CASSLGTGTGELFF

V: TRBV5-1
D: TRBD1
size: NA
J: TRBJ1-4
DNA: TGCGCCAGCAGCTCCGGGACAGTTAATGAAAAACTGTCTTTT
CDR3: CASSSGTVNEKLSF

V: TRBV28
D: NA
size: NA
J: TRBJ2-5
DNA: TGTGCCAGCAGTTTCACAGGGAATAGGTTCGAGACCCAGTACTTC
CDR3: CASSFTGNRFETQYF

V: TRBV6-1
D: TRBD1
size: NA
J: TRBJ2-5
DNA: TGTGCCAGCAGTGAAGGAACGCTTTCGACAGGGGTCATGGTGGCGTGGACCCAGTACTTC
CDR3: CASSEGTLSTGVMVAWTQYF

V: TRBV10-3
D: NA
size: NA
J: TRBJ1-5
DNA: TGTGCCATCAGTGAGTCGGGGGGAGGGTCCGGCAATCAGCCCCAGCATTTT
CDR3: CAISESGGGSGNQPQHF

V: TRBV27
D: TRBD2
size: NA
J: TRBJ2-5
DNA: TGTGCCAGCAGTTTAGGGGAGGGGAGCCAAGAGACCCAGTACTTC
CDR3: CASSLGEGSQETQYF

V: TRBV6-6
D: NA
size: NA
J: TRBJ1-5
DNA: TGTGCCAGCAGTTCCCCACAGGACCTCTATCAGCCCCAGCATTTT
CDR3: CASSSPQDLYQPQHF

V: TRBV2
D: NA
size: NA
J: TRBJ1-6
DNA: TGTGCCAGCACTAGAAGGGGGGAACTATCTAATTCACCCCTCCACTTT
CDR3: CASTRRGELSNSPLHF

V: TRBV9
D: TRBD1
size: few
J: TRBJ1-2
DNA: TGTGCCAGCAGCACCGGGGACAGCCAATCTCTCTATGGCTACACCTTC
CDR3: CASSTGDSQSLYGYTF

V: TRBV6-1
D: NA
size: NA
J: TRBJ2-2
DNA: TGTGCCAGCAGTGAATGGAAGTCAGGGTACACCGGGGAGCTGTTTTTT
CDR3: CASSEWKSGYTGELFF

V: TRBV6-5
D: NA
size: NA
J: TRBJ2-5
DNA: TGTGCCAGCAGTTATCGTGTTCTTAAAGGACAAGAGACCCAGTACTTC
CDR3: CASSYRVLKGQETQYF

V: TRBV5-1
D: NA
size: NA
J: TRBJ2-3
DNA: TGCGCCAGCAGTGTGGCGGATACTAGCACAGATACGCAGTATTTT
CDR3: CASSVADTSTDTQYF

V: TRBV6-1
D: NA
size: NA
J: TRBJ2-3
DNA: TGTGCCAGTCGGATGGGGCTCTTAACTGCTCATACGCAGTATTTT
CDR3: CASRMGLLTAHTQYF

V: TRBV19
D: NA
size: NA
J: TRBJ1-4
DNA: TGTGCCAGTGAAGGGTTTAATGAAAAACTGTTTTTT
CDR3: CASEGFNEKLFF

V: TRBV2
D: NA
size: NA
J: TRBJ1-1
DNA: TGTGCCAGCAGGAGGGACGGCTACACTGAAGCTTTCTTT
CDR3: CASRRDGYTEAFF

V: TRBV28
D: NA
size: NA
J: TRBJ1-5
DNA: TGTGCCAGCAGTTTATCCAGGTTAGGGGGACAGCCCCAGCATTTT
CDR3: CASSLSRLGGQPQHF

V: TRBV6-1
D: NA
size: NA
J: TRBJ2-1
DNA: TGTGCCAGCAGTGAAGGCAGACAATCCTACAATGAGCAGTTCTTC
CDR3: CASSEGRQSYNEQFF

V: TRBV4-1
D: TRBD1
size: NA
J: TRBJ1-4
DNA: TGCGCCAGCAGCCAAGATCACCGACCGGGACAGGGGGGGTCTAATGAAAAACTGTTTTTT
CDR3: CASSQDHRPGQGGSNEKLFF

V: TRBV15
D: TRBD2
size: NA
J: TRBJ2-2
DNA: TGTGCCACCAGCAGAGAACGGACTAGCCCCGGGGAGCTGTTTTTT
CDR3: CATSRERTSPGELFF

V: TRBV29-1
D: NA
size: NA
J: TRBJ2-6
DNA: TGCAGCGTCTCCTCCCTCACAATTACTGGGGCCAACGTCCTGACTTTC
CDR3: CSVSSLTITGANVLTF

V: TRBV29-1
D: TRBD2
size: NA
J: TRBJ2-2
DNA: TGCAGCGTTGTGGCGGGAGGAGTGTACACCGGGGAGCTGTTTTTT
CDR3: CSVVAGGVYTGELFF

V: TRBV5-1
D: NA
size: NA
J: TRBJ1-2
DNA: TGCGCCAGCAATACGGGACTTACAGCTAACTATGGCTACACCTTC
CDR3: CASNTGLTANYGYTF

V: TRBV19
D: NA
size: NA
J: TRBJ1-5
DNA: TGTGCCAGTAGTATAGGACTGAGCAATCAGCCCCAGCATTTT
CDR3: CASSIGLSNQPQHF

V: TRBV5-1
D: NA
size: NA
J: TRBJ1-1
DNA: TGCGCCAGCAGCTTGCAGCCGGGAACGGGGAACACTGAAGCTTTCTTT
CDR3: CASSLQPGTGNTEAFF

V: TRBV7-9
D: NA
size: NA
J: TRBJ1-1
DNA: TGTGCCAGCAGCTTAGCGTCGGTAGCCCCTAACACTGAAGCTTTCTTT
CDR3: CASSLASVAPNTEAFF

V: TRBV2
D: NA
size: NA
J: TRBJ2-7
DNA: TGTGCCAGCAGCGGCCCAGGTCCGTACTTC
CDR3: CASSGPGPYF

V: TRBV30
D: TRBD2
size: NA
J: TRBJ2-1
DNA: TGTGCCTGGGGTTTTACTAGCGGGGCCTACAATGAGCAGTTCTTC
CDR3: CAWGFTSGAYNEQFF

V: TRBV20-1
D: TRBD1
size: NA
J: TRBJ2-1
DNA: TGCAGTGCTTACAGGGGAAATGAGCAGTTCTTC
CDR3: CSAYRGNEQFF

V: TRBV7-3
D: NA
size: few
J: TRBJ1-3
DNA: TGTGCCAGCAGCTCCCAGGGAGGAAACACCATATATTTT
CDR3: CASSSQGGNTIYF

V: TRBV10-3
D: NA
size: NA
J: TRBJ2-3
DNA: TGTGCCATCAGTGAGCGGGGCCATACGCAGTATTTT
CDR3: CAISERGHTQYF

V: TRBV9
D: NA
size: NA
J: TRBJ1-5
DNA: TGTGCCAGCAGCGTAGATGGGACACAGAATCAGCCCCAGCATTTT
CDR3: CASSVDGTQNQPQHF

V: TRBV2
D: NA
size: NA
J: TRBJ1-2
DNA: TGTGCCAGCAGTGCTGGCCCCACGGGGATCGTGGACTATGGCTACACCTTC
CDR3: CASSAGPTGIVDYGYTF

V: TRBV27
D: NA
size: NA
J: TRBJ1-6
DNA: TGTGCCAGCAGTTTATACGGCAGCAATTCACCCCTCCACTTT
CDR3: CASSLYGSNSPLHF

V: TRBV7-9
D: NA
size: once
J: TRBJ2-3
DNA: TGTGCCAGCAATGGAGGGAAGGATACGCAGTATTTT
CDR3: CASNGGKDTQYF

V: TRBV28
D: TRBD2
size: NA
J: TRBJ2-3
DNA: TGTGCCAGCAGTTTCGATGTCTCGGGGGGGCGGGATACGCAGTATTTT
CDR3: CASSFDVSGGRDTQYF

V: TRBV9
D: NA
size: NA
J: TRBJ2-5
DNA: TGTGCCAGCAGCGTAGGTGTTGGGGGGTACCAAGAGACCCAGTACTTC
CDR3: CASSVGVGGYQETQYF

V: TRBV7-6
D: NA
size: NA
J: TRBJ1-4
DNA: TGTGCCAGCAGCCGATCAGGGGCTGCCACCGAAAAACTGTTTTTT
CDR3: CASSRSGAATEKLFF

V: TRBV2
D: TRBD2
size: NA
J: TRBJ2-1
DNA: TGTGCCAGCAGACCGAGGACTAGCGGGGGGCCCTACAATGAGCAGTTCTTC
CDR3: CASRPRTSGGPYNEQFF

V: TRBV6-6
D: NA
size: NA
J: TRBJ1-1
DNA: TGTGCCAGCAGCCGGGACACGAGGATTCCTGAAGCTTTCTTT
CDR3: CASSRDTRIPEAFF

V: TRBV6-1
D: NA
size: NA
J: TRBJ2-7
DNA: TGTGCCAGCAGTCTCCCTCAGGGTAGCTCCTACGAGCAGTACTTC
CDR3: CASSLPQGSSYEQYF

V: TRBV4-1
D: NA
size: NA
J: TRBJ1-6
DNA: TGCGCCAGCAGCCAAGTTGGACGGAGCTCCTATAATTCACCCCTCCACTTT
CDR3: CASSQVGRSSYNSPLHF

V: TRBV20-1
D: NA
size: NA
J: TRBJ1-5
DNA: TGCAGTGCTAGAGTCAACCAGGCCCAGCATTTT
CDR3: CSARVNQAQHF

V: TRBV9
D: NA
size: NA
J: TRBJ1-4
DNA: TGTGCCAGCAGCCCCATGGGGGTTGAAAAACTGTTTTTT
CDR3: CASSPMGVEKLFF